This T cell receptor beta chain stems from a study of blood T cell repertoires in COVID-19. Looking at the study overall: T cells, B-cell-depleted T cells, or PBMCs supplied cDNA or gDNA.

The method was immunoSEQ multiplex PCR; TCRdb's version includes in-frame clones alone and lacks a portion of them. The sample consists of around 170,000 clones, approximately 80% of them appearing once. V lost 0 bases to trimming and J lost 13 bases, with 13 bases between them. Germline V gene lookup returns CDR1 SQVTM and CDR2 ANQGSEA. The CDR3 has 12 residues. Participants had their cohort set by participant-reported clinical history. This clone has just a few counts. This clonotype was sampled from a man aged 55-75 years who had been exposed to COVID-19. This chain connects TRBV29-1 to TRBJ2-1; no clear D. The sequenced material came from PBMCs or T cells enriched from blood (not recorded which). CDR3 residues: CSVEDPRFEQFF. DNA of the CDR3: TGCAGCGTTGAAGACCCTAGGTTCGAACAGTTCTTC.